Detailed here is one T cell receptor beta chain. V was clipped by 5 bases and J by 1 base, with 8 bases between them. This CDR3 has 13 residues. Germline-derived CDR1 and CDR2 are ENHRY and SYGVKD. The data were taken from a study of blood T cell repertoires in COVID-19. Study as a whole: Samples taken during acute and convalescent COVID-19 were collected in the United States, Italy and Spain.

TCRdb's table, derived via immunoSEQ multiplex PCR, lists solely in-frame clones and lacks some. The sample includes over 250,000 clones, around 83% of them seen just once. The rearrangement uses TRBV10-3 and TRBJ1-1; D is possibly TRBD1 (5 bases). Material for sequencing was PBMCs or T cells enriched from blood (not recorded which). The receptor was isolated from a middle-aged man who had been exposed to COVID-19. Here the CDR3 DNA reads TGTGCCATCAGTCGTCAGGGGAACACTGAAGCTTTCTTT. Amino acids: CAISRQGNTEAFF.